These 5 T cell receptor beta chains originate from one sample sequenced in a study of sequential checkpoint blockade in melanoma. Treatment in this sample: randomized to nivolumab then ipilimumab (arm A) or the reverse (arm B). Using immunoSEQ multiplex PCR, the repertoire was profiled, and TCRdb retains in-frame clones only, with some absent. Here the sample spans more than 25,000 clones, around nine tenths being singletons. This material consisted of CD8+ T cells sorted from blood (inferred from file names), taken from a patient given nivolumab and ipilimumab in sequence. The origin of the receptors is a human donor with melanoma.

The chain uses TRBV27 and TRBJ2-1; a weak D match, TRBD2 (5 bases). This CDR3 spans 15 amino acids. With 5 bases removed from V and 4 bases from J, the gap between germline ends came to 15 bases. Germline CDR1 and CDR2: MNHEY and SMNVEV (reference sequence). The CDR3 is CASSPQLTGYNEQFF. The CDR3 region has the DNA TGTGCCAGCAGTCCCCAACTCACGGGGTACAATGAGCAGTTCTTC.

The genes are TRBV7-9 and TRBJ2-7, with D maybe TRBD1 (6 bases). V shed 4 bases and J shed 1 base, with 14 bases lying between them. CDR1 and CDR2 (germline): SEHNR, FQNEAQ (reference sequence). This CDR3 has 15 amino acids. The CDR3 DNA is TGTGCCAGCAGCTCAACAGGGTTTTCATCCTACGAGCAGTACTTC. It codes for CASSSTGFSSYEQYF.

The V call is TRBV7-9, the J call TRBJ2-2, with D perhaps matching TRBD2 (6 bases). Trimming took 4 bases from V and 7 from J, leaving 13 bases between them. From germline, CDR1 is SEHNR and CDR2 FQNEAQ (reference sequence). The CDR3 consists of 14 residues. The DNA for the CDR3 is TGTGCCAGCAGCTCCCCGACGGGGGACGGGGAGCTGTTTTTT. Amino acids: CASSSPTGDGELFF.

This clone came up once. The J gene is TRBJ2-3, the V gene TRBV9; 12 bases fit TRBD2. The CDR3 contains 17 residues. Germline values: CDR1 SGDLS, CDR2 YYNGEE. With V trimmed by 1 base and J by 3 bases, 6 bases remained unmatched. The CDR3, as DNA: TGTGCCAGCAGCGTACTAGCGGGGGGGAGGCGGACAGATACGCAGTATTTT. It is translated as CASSVLAGGRRTDTQYF.

The chain carries TRBV4-2 and TRBJ2-6, with D perhaps matching TRBD2 (6 bases). The germline CDR1 and CDR2 sequences are LGHNA and YNFKEQ. V was clipped by 0 bases and J by 0 bases, with 6 bases between them. The CDR3 covers 16 residues. The CDR3 loop reads CASSQETSSGANVLTF. CDR3 nucleotide sequence: TGTGCCAGCAGCCAAGAGACTAGCTCTGGGGCCAACGTCCTGACTTTC.